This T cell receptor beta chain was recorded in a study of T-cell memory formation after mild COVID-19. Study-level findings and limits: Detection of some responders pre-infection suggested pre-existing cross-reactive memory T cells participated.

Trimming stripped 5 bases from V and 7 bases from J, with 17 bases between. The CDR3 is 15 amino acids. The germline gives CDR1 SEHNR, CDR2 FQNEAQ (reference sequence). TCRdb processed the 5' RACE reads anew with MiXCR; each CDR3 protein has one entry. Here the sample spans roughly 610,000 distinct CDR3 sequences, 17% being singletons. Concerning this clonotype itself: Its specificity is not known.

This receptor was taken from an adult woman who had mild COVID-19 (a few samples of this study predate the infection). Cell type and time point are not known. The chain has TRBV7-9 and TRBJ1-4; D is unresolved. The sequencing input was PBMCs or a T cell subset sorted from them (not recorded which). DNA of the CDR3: TGTGCCAGCAGCCACGCCCCCGGTGGCGCTGAAAAACTGTTTTTT. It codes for CASSHAPGGAEKLFF. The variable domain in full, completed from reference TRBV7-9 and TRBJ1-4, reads DTGVSQNPRHKITKRGQNVTFRCDPISEHNRLYWYRQTLGQGPEFLTYFQNEAQLEKSRLLSDRFSAERPKGSFSTLEIQRTEQGDSAMYLCASSHAPGGAEKLFFGSGTQLSVL.